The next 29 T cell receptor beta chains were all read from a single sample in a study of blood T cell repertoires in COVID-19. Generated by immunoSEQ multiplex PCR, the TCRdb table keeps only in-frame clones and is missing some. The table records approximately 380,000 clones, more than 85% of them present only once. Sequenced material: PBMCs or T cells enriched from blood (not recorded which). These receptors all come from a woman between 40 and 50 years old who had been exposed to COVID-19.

In DNA form, the CDR3 reads TGTGCCAGTAGCCTAGCGGGAGGAGGTGACAATGAGCAGTTCTTC. Its protein product is CASSLAGGGDNEQFF. The genes are TRBV19 and TRBJ2-1, with 11 bases matching TRBD2. Germline CDR1 reads LNHDA; CDR2 reads SQIVND (reference sequence). V dropped 6 bases and J dropped 5; count of bases not matched to a gene: 6. CDR3 length: 15 amino acids.

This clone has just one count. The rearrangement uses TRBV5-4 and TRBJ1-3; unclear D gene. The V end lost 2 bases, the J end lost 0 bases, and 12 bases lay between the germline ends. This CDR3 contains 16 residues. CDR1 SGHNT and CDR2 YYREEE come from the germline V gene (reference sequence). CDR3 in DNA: TGTGCCAGCAGCTTCCGCGGGATGGGCTCTGGAAACACCATATATTTT. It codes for CASSFRGMGSGNTIYF.

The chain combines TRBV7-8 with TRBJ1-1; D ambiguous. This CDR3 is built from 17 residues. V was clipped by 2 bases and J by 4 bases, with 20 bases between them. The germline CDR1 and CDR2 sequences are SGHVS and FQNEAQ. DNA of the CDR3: TGTGCCAGCAGCTTAACGCTGCTGCGGGCGCAGAGCACTGAAGCTTTCTTT. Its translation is CASSLTLLRAQSTEAFF. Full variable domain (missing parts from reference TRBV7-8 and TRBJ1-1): GAGVSQSPRYKVAKRGQDVALRCDPISGHVSLFWYQQALGQGPEFLTYFQNEAQLDKSGLPSDRFFAERPEGSVSTLKIQRTQQEDSAVYLCASSLTLLRAQSTEAFFGQGTRLTVV.

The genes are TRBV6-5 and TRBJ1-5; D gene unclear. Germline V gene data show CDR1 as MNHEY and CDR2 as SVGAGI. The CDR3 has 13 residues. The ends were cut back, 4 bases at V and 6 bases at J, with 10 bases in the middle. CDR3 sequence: CASSSSAGQPQHF. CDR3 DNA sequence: TGTGCCAGCAGTTCCAGTGCGGGTCAGCCCCAGCATTTT.

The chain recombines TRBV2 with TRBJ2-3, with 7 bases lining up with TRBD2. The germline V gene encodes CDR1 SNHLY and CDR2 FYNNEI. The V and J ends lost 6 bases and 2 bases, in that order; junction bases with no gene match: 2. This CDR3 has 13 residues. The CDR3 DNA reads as TGTGCCAGCAGCGGACTAGACACAGATACGCAGTATTTT. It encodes CASSGLDTDTQYF.

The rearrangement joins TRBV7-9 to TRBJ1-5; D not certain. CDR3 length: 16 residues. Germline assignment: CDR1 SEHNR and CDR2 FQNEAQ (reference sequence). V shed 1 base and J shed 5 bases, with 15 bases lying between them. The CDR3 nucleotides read TGTGCCAGCAGCTTAGACAGCCCATTTACTTATCAGCCCCAGCATTTT. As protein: CASSLDSPFTYQPQHF.

The CDR3 coding sequence is TGTGCCACCAGCAGAGATCTCCGTAACTATGGCTACACCTTC. Translation gives CATSRDLRNYGYTF. The chain joins TRBV15 to TRBJ1-2; D gene ambiguous. Germline V gene sequence: CDR1 LNHNV, CDR2 YYDKDF (reference sequence). CDR3 length equals 14 residues. V shed 0 bases and J shed 1 base, with 6 bases lying between them.

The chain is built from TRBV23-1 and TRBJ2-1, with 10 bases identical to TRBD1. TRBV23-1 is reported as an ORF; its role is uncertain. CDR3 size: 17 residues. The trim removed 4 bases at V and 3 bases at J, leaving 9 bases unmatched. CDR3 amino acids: CASSPGRGQGNYNEQFF. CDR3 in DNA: TGCGCCAGCAGTCCGGGAAGGGGACAGGGGAACTACAATGAGCAGTTCTTC.

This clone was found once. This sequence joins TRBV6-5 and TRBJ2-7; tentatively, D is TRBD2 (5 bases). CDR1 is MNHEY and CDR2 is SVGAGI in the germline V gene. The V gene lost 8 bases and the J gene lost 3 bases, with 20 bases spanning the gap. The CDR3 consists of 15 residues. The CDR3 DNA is TGTGCCAGCGGGAGTCCGAGCCTTAGAAACTACGAGCAGTACTTC. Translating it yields CASGSPSLRNYEQYF.

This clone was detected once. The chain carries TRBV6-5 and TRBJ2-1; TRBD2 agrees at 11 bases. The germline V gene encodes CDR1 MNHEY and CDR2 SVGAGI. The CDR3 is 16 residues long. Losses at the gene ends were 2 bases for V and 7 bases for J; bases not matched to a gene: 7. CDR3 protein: CASSYATSGRSNEQFF. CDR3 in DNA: TGTGCCAGCAGTTACGCTACTAGCGGGAGAAGTAATGAGCAGTTCTTC.

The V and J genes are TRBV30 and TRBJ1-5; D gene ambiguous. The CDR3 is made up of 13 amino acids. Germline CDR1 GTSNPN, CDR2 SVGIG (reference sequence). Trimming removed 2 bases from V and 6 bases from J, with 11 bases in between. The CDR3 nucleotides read TGTGCCTGGAGTACGATCGGGGTTCAGCCCCAGCATTTT. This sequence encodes CAWSTIGVQPQHF. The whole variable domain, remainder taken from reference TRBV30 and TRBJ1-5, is SQTIHQWPATLVQPVGSPLSLECTVEGTSNPNLYWYRQAAGRGLQLLFYSVGIGQISSEVPQNLSASRPQDRQFILSSKKLLLSDSGFYLCAWSTIGVQPQHFGDGTRLSIL.

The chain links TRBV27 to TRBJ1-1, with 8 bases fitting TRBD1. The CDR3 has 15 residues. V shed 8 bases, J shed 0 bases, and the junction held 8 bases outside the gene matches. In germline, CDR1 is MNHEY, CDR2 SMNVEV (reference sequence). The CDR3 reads CASASGGALNTEAFF. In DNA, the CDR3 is TGTGCCAGCGCCTCAGGGGGCGCCCTGAACACTGAAGCTTTCTTT.

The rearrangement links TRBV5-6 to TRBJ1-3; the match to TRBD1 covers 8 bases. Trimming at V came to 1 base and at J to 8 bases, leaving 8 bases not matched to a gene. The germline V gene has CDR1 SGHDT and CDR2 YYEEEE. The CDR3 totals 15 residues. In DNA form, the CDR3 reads TGTGCCAGCAGCTTGAATGGACAGGGACTGGACACCATATATTTT. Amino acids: CASSLNGQGLDTIYF.

Written as DNA, the CDR3 is TGTGCCAGCAGTTCCACAGGGACCTCGGGAGATACGCAGTATTTT. Protein: CASSSTGTSGDTQYF. The V gene is TRBV6-5, the J gene TRBJ2-3; possible D gene TRBD1, 6 bases. The CDR3 sequence is 15 residues long. V lost 4 bases and J lost 5, with 16 bases in between. CDR1 and CDR2 from the germline V gene are MNHEY and SVGAGI.

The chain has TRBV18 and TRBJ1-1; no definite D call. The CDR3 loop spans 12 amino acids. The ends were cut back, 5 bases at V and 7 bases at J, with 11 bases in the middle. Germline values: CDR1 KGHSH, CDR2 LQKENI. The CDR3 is CASSSLRDEAFF. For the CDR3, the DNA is TGTGCCAGCTCAAGTCTGCGCGATGAAGCTTTCTTT.

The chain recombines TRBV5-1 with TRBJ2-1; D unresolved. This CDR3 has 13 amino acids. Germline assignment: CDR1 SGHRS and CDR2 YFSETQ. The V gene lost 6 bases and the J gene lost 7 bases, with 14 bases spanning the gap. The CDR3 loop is CASKEPVRNEQFF. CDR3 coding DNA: TGCGCCAGCAAAGAGCCCGTCCGTAATGAGCAGTTCTTC.

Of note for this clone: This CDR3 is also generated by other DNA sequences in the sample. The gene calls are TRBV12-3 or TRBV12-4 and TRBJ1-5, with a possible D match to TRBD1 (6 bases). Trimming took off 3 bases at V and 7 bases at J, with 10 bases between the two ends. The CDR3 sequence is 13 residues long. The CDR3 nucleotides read TGTGCCAGCAGTTTTGGTGGGGGCCAGCCCCAGCATTTT. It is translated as CASSFGGGQPQHF.

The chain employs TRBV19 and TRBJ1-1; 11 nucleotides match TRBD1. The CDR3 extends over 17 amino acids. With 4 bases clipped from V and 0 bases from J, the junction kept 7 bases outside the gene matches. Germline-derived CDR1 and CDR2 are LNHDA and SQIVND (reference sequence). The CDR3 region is CASSRGQGVLMNTEAFF. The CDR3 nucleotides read TGTGCCAGTAGTAGGGGACAGGGGGTTCTCATGAACACTGAAGCTTTCTTT.

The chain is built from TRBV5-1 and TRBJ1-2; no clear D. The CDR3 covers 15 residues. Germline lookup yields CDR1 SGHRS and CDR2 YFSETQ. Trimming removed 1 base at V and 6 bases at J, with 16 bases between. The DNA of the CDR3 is TGCGCCAGCAGCTTGAGCCTACGGCGGATCGATGGCTACACCTTC. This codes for CASSLSLRRIDGYTF. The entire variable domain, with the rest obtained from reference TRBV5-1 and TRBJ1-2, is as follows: KAGVTQTPRYLIKTRGQQVTLSCSPISGHRSVSWYQQTPGQGLQFLFEYFSETQRNKGNFPGRFSGRQFSNSRSEMNVSTLELGDSALYLCASSLSLRRIDGYTFGSGTRLTVV.

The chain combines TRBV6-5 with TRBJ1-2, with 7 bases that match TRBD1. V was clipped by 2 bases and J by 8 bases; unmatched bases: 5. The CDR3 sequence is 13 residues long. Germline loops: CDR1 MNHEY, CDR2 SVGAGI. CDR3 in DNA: TGTGCCAGCAGTTACGGGGACAGAAACGGCTACACCTTC. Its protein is CASSYGDRNGYTF.

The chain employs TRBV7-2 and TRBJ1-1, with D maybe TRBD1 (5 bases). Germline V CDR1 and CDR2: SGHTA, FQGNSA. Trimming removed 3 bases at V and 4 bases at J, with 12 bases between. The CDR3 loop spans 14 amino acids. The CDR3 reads CASSLSGQGTEAFF. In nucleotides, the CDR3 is TGTGCCAGCAGCTTGTCAGGGCAGGGCACTGAAGCTTTCTTT.

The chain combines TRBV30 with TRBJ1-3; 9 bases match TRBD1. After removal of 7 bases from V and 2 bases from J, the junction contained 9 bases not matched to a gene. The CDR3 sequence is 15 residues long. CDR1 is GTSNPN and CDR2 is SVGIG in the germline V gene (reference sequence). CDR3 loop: CASMGQGIPGNTIYF. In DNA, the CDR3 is TGTGCCTCGATGGGACAGGGTATCCCTGGAAACACCATATATTTT.

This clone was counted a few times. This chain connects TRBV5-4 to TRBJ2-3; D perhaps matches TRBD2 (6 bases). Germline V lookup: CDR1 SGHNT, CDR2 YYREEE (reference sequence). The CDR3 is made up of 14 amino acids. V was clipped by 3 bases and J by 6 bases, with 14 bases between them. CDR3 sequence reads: CASSWGLARDTQYF. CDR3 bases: TGTGCCAGCAGCTGGGGACTCGCTCGTGATACGCAGTATTTT.

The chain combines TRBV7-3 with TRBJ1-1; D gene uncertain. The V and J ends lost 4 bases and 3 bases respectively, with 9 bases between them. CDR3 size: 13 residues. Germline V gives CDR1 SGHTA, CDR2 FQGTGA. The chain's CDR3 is CASSYTMHTEAFF. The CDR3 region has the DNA TGTGCCAGCAGCTACACCATGCACACTGAAGCTTTCTTT.

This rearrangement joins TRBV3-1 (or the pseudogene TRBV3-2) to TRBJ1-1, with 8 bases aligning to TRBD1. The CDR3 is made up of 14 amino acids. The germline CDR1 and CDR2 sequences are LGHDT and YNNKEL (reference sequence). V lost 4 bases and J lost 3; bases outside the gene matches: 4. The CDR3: CASSRTGRDTEAFF. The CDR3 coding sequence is TGTGCCAGCAGCCGGACAGGGAGGGACACTGAAGCTTTCTTT.

The CDR3, as DNA: TGTGCCAGCTCACCACGGACTAGCGGGAGCAATGAGCAGTTCTTC. Protein: CASSPRTSGSNEQFF. The V call is TRBV18, the J call TRBJ2-1; 13 nucleotides match TRBD2. V was clipped by 1 base and J by 6 bases; unmatched bases: 0. Looked up from germline, CDR1 is KGHSH and CDR2 is LQKENI. The CDR3 covers 15 residues. The variable domain in full, with the rest retrieved from reference TRBV18 and TRBJ2-1, is NAGVMQNPRHLVRRRGQEARLRCSPMKGHSHVYWYRQLPEEGLKFMVYLQKENIIDESGMPKERFSAEFPKEGPSILRIQQVVRGDSAAYFCASSPRTSGSNEQFFGPGTRLTVL.

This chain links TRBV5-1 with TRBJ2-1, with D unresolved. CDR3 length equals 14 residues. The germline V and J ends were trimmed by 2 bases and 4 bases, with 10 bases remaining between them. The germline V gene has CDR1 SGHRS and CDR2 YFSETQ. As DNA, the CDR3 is TGCGCCAGCAGCTTAAGTCAGACTTACAATGAGCAGTTCTTC. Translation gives CASSLSQTYNEQFF.

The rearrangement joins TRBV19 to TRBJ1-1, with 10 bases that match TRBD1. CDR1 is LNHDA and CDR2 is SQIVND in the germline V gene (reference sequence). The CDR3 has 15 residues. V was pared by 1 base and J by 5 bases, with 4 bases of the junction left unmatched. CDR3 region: CASSIGTGGGTEAFF. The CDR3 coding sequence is TGTGCCAGTAGTATAGGGACAGGGGGAGGAACTGAAGCTTTCTTT.

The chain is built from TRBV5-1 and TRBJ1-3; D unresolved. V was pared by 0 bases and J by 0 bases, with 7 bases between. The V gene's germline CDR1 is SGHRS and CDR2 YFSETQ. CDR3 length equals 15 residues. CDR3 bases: TGCGCCAGCAGCTTGGACGATAGCTCTGGAAACACCATATATTTT. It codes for CASSLDDSSGNTIYF.